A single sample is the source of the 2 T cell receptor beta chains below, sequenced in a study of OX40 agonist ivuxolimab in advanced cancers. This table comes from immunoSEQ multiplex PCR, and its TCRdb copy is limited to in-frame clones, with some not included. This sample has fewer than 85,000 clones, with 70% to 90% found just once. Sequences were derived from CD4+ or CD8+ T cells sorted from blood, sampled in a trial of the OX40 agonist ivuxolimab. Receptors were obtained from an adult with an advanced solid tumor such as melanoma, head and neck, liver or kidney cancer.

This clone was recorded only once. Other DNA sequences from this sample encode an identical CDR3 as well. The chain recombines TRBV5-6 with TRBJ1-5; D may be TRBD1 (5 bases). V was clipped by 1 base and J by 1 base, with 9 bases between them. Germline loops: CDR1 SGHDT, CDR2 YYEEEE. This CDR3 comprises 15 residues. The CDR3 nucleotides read TGTGCCAGCAGCTTGCGGGGGGTAAGCAATCAGCCCCAGCATTTT. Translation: CASSLRGVSNQPQHF. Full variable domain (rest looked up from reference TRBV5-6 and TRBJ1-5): DAGVTQSPTHLIKTRGQQVTLRCSPKSGHDTVSWYQQALGQGPQFIFQYYEEEERQRGNFPDRFSGHQFPNYSSELNVNALLLGDSALYLCASSLRGVSNQPQHFGDGTRLSIL.

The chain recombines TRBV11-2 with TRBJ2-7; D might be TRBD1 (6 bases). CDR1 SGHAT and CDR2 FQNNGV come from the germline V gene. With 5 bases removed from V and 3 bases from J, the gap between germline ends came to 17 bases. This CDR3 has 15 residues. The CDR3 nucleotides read TGTGCCAGCAGCAATTACAGGGAAATCGGCTACGAGCAGTACTTC. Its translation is CASSNYREIGYEQYF.